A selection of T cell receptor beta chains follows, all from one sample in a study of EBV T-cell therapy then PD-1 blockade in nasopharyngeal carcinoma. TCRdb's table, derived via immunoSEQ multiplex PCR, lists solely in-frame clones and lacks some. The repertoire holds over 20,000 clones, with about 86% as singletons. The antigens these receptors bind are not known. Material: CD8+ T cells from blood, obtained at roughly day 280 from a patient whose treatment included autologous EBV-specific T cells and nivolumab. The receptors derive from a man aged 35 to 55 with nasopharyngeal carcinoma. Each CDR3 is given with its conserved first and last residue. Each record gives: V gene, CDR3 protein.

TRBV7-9 CASSLDFYSGNTIYF
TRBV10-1 CASSGINEQFF
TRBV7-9 CASSLDTLATEAFF
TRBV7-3 CASSPGQGYEQYF
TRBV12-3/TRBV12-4 CASSLGGADQFF
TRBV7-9 CASSLGTGSYEQYF
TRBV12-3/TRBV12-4 CASTQVNTEAFF
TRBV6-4 CASSGTSGGADTQYF
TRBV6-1 CASSEIPAGGGGEETQYF
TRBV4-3 CASSEFWGLTEAFF
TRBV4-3 CASSQEVAQRAKNIQYF
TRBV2 CASKGRRNYGYTF
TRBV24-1 CATSERDRSSYNEQFF
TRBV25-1 CASSEWADANTGELFF
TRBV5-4 CASSGTGRQEQYF
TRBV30 CAHYAGELFF
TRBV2 CASRGEIYEQYF
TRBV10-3 CAISPLLGVSTDTQYF
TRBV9 CASSVEGGDNNEQFF
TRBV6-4 CASSISSPGQGADEQFF
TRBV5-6 CASSLGLAEISYEQYF
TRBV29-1 CSVEDRSAVNYGYTF
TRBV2 CASPGQGGDEQYF
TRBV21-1 CASSNDTQYF
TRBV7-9 CASSLENRETQYF
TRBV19 CASSISGYNYGYTF
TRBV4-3 CASSLGRGTEAFF
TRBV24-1 CATSKGEGSNEQFF
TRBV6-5 CASSSAGTGANYGYTF
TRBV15 CATSTPLSGGADTQYF
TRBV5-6 CASSLVTGSSYEQYF
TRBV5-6 CASSLAGTGRYEQYF
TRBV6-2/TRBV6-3 CASSYLRVRTEAFF
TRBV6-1 CASSERSTGVKNIQYF
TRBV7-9 CASSGLAGVHTGELFF
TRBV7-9 CASSLWLTFSPGGTDTQYF
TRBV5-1 CASSWGGGSYEQYF
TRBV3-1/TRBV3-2 CASSQGPGFYNEQFF
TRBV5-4 CASSSRVGYGYTF
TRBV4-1 CASSQLAGEQETQYF
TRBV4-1 CASSSRLALGYNEQFF
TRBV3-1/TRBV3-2 CASSQDGTSWVNEQFF
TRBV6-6 CASSHHSTDTQYF
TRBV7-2 CASSPRQGFGYGYTF
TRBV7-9 CASSPAGHHYEQYF
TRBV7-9 CASINPRGAGSSGELFF
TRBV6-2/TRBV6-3 CASSYSETGLPYSNQPQHF
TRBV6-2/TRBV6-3 CASSYSGDTGELFF
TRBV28 CASRSSSSYEQYF
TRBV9 CASSASGGAGNEQFF
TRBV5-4 CASSVGQGSTGELFF
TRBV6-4 CASSDGLASGELFF
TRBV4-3 CASSQAPGGVANTEAFF